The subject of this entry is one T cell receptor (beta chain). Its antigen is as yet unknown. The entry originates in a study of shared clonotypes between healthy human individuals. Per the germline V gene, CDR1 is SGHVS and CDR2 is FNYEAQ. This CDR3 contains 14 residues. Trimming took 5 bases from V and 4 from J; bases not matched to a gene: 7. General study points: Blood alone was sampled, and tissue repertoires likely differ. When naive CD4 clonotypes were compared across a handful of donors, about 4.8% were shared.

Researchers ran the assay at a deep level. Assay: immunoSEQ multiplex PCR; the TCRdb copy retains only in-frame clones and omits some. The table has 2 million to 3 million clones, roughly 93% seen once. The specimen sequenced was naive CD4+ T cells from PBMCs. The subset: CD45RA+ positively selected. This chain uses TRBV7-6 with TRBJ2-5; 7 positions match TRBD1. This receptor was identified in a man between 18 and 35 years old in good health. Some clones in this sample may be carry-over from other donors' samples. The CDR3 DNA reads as TGTGCCAGCAGCCAGGGACAGAGGATAGAGACCCAGTACTTC. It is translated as CASSQGQRIETQYF.